This T cell receptor (beta chain) was documented in a study of blood T cell repertoires in COVID-19. Study at large: In Cohort 3, a recovered donor had either two negative PCRs, clearance, or symptom resolution. Sample material is recorded as cDNA or gDNA derived from T cells, B-cell-depleted T cells, or PBMCs.

Per the germline V gene, CDR1 is KGHSH and CDR2 is LQKENI. The CDR3 spans 17 residues. Deletions cut 6 bases from V and 8 bases from J, with 23 bases between. As originally analysed: Estimation of nucleated cell counts relied on the amplification of reference gene primers. Only in-frame clones appear in the TCRdb table, and some are missing; sequencing was by immunoSEQ multiplex PCR. V and J calls and clone size are given by that table; D and trimming were obtained from the DNA. The sample holds about 170,000 clones; 79% are singletons and the top ten take 15% to 20%. The chain links TRBV18 to TRBJ1-6; D perhaps matches TRBD1 (6 bases). Sample: PBMCs or T cells enriched from blood (not recorded which). This receptor was obtained from a woman between 65 and 79 years old in a cohort exposed to, infected with or recovered from COVID-19 (not recorded which). The CDR3 region is CASSRPGTRADDSPLHF. DNA of the CDR3: TGTGCCAGCTCCCGTCCCGGGACAAGGGCCGATGATTCACCCCTCCACTTT.